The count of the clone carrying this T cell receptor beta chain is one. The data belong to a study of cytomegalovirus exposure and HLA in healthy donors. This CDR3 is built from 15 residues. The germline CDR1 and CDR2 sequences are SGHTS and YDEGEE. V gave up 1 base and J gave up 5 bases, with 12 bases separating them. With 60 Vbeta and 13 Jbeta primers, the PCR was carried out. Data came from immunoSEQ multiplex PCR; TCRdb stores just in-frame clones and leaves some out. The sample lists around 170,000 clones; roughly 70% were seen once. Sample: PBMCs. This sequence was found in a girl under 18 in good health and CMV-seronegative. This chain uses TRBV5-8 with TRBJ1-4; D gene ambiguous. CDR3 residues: CASSLPHSSNEKLFF. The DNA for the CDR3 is TGTGCCAGCAGCTTGCCCCACAGCTCCAATGAAAAACTGTTTTTT.